These 14 T cell receptor beta chains were all obtained from the same sample, sequenced in a study of blood T cell repertoires in COVID-19. Clones were read by immunoSEQ multiplex PCR, and TCRdb kept only the in-frame ones, dropping some. The repertoire has about 170,000 clones, approximately 80% of them found once; the top ten carry roughly 6.4%. The sequenced sample was peripheral blood. These TCRs come from a middle-aged woman with COVID-19, enrolled during active disease.

The V gene is TRBV28, the J gene TRBJ1-6, with 7 bases aligning to TRBD1. The V and J ends lost 5 bases and 0 bases, in that order; junction bases with no gene match: 7. Germline loops: CDR1 MDHEN, CDR2 SYDVKM. This CDR3 is built from 17 residues. The CDR3 region is CASSPPRQGSYNSPLHF. CDR3 DNA: TGTGCCAGCAGTCCCCCCCGACAGGGCTCCTATAATTCACCCCTCCACTTT. Together with reference TRBV28 and TRBJ1-6, the CDR3 gives the full variable domain: DVKVTQSSRYLVKRTGEKVFLECVQDMDHENMFWYRQDPGLGLRLIYFSYDVKMKEKGDIPEGYSVSREKKERFSLILESASTNQTSMYLCASSPPRQGSYNSPLHFGNGTRLTVT.

This clone was counted once. The gene calls are TRBV4-2 and TRBJ1-2; D is possibly TRBD1 (5 bases). V lost 0 bases, J lost 5 bases, and 13 bases lay in between. The CDR3 runs to 15 residues. CDR1 LGHNA and CDR2 YNFKEQ come from the germline V gene. CDR3 residues: CASSQDPVAGYGYTF. The CDR3 DNA sequence: TGTGCCAGCAGCCAAGACCCGGTCGCAGGGTATGGCTACACCTTC.

The rearrangement uses TRBV9 and TRBJ2-2; D might be TRBD1 (6 bases). From germline, CDR1 is SGDLS and CDR2 YYNGEE. Deletions cut 0 bases from V and 3 bases from J, with 15 bases between. The CDR3 is made up of 17 amino acids. The CDR3 nucleotides are TGTGCCAGCAGCGTAGACCCCAGGGGCGCCTACACCGGGGAGCTGTTTTTT. As protein: CASSVDPRGAYTGELFF.

The chain recombines TRBV5-4 with TRBJ1-2; D call uncertain. Germline V gene sequence: CDR1 SGHNT, CDR2 YYREEE (reference sequence). The CDR3 covers 15 residues. Trimming cost V 1 base and J 0 bases, with 10 bases left between them. The CDR3 sequence: CASSLRGPANYGYTF. The CDR3 DNA reads TGTGCCAGCAGCTTGAGAGGGCCCGCTAACTATGGCTACACCTTC.

The chain combines TRBV9 with TRBJ1-5; 7 nucleotides match TRBD1. CDR3 size: 13 residues. The V gene's germline CDR1 is SGDLS and CDR2 YYNGEE. The J segment lost 4 bases and the V segment lost 7 bases, leaving 5 bases of the junction unmatched. CDR3 nucleotides: TGTGCCAGCGGGAAGACAGGGAATCAGCCCCAGCATTTT. Translated, it gives CASGKTGNQPQHF.

The V and J genes are TRBV3-1 (or the pseudogene TRBV3-2) and TRBJ2-3; TRBD2 matches at 8 bases. V lost 4 bases and J lost 3; bases outside the gene matches: 6. Germline assignment: CDR1 LGHDT and CDR2 YNNKEL (reference sequence). The CDR3 contains 15 residues. The DNA of the CDR3 is TGTGCCAGCAGCCGGCGGGCTAGCGGGACAGATACGCAGTATTTT. Translation: CASSRRASGTDTQYF.

This chain connects TRBV6-5 to TRBJ1-5; TRBD1 agrees at 8 bases. After removal of 6 bases from V and 9 bases from J, the junction contained 10 bases not matched to a gene. Germline assignment: CDR1 MNHEY and CDR2 SVGAGI. This CDR3 contains 14 residues. CDR3 sequence reads: CASRTDRGPGPQHF. The CDR3 region has the DNA TGTGCCAGCAGAACCGACAGGGGTCCGGGGCCCCAGCATTTT.

The chain links TRBV21-1 to TRBJ1-5. TRBV21-1 is a pseudogene locus. CDR3 length: 14 residues. The CDR3, as DNA: TGTGCCAGCAGCGTTAGAGACGGAGTTCAGCCCCAGCATTTT. Protein sequence: CASSVRDGVQPQHF.

The sample holds one count of this clone. V usage is TRBV11-2 and J usage is TRBJ1-3, with D perhaps matching TRBD1 (6 bases). This CDR3 comprises 15 residues. The germline V gene encodes CDR1 SGHAT and CDR2 FQNNGV. V was clipped by 5 bases and J by 2 bases, with 13 bases between them. The CDR3, as DNA: TGTGCCAGCAGCCCGAGGACAGTCCCTGGAAACACCATATATTTT. This encodes CASSPRTVPGNTIYF.

The V gene is TRBV28, the J gene TRBJ1-1; possibly TRBD1 for D (6 bases). V was trimmed by 3 bases and J by 9 bases, leaving 17 bases between them. Per germline, CDR1 MDHEN and CDR2 SYDVKM. The CDR3 extends over 14 amino acids. The CDR3 sequence: CASSLGGPGAKAFF. CDR3 nucleotide sequence: TGTGCCAGCAGTTTGGGGGGGCCAGGGGCTAAAGCTTTCTTT.

The V and J genes are TRBV4-1 and TRBJ1-1, with D possibly TRBD1 on 5 matching bases. Looked up from germline, CDR1 is MGHRA and CDR2 is YSYEKL. V was shortened by 3 bases and J by 1 base, with 18 bases between the two germline ends. The CDR3 totals 17 residues. DNA of the CDR3: TGCGCCAGCAGCCATAGGACAACCCTTCCGAGGAACACTGAAGCTTTCTTT. Translating gives CASSHRTTLPRNTEAFF.

This clone was detected only a few times. This rearrangement joins TRBV19 to TRBJ2-3, with a possible D match to TRBD2 (6 bases). The CDR3 sequence is 15 residues long. CDR1 and CDR2 from the germline V gene are LNHDA and SQIVND (reference sequence). V lost 6 bases and J lost 4, with 17 bases in between. The DNA of the CDR3 is TGTGCCAGTAGACCGACTAGGATGTTTTCAGATACGCAGTATTTT. Translation: CASRPTRMFSDTQYF.

The V gene is TRBV6-1, the J gene TRBJ2-1, with TRBD2 as a possible D gene (6 bases). Germline CDR1 reads MNHNS; CDR2 reads SASEGT. CDR3 length equals 16 residues. V was clipped by 4 bases and J by 0 bases, with 13 bases between them. The DNA of the CDR3 is TGTGCCAGCAGTGGACTTAGCGGAAGCTCCTACAATGAGCAGTTCTTC. It specifies CASSGLSGSSYNEQFF.

The rearrangement uses TRBV7-3 and TRBJ1-2; tentatively, D is TRBD1 (5 bases). In germline, CDR1 is SGHTA, CDR2 FQGTGA. This CDR3 spans 13 amino acids. Trimming cost V 3 bases and J 7 bases, with 12 bases left between them. The CDR3 protein is CASSLGPESGYTF. The CDR3 DNA reads TGTGCCAGCAGCTTGGGGCCAGAATCTGGCTACACCTTC.